This T cell receptor (beta chain) was recorded in a study of T cells in women clearing cervical HPV infection. In the study overall: Case blood was drawn when the lesion was first found; control blood after infection became undetectable. HLA type stays a possible confounder, typing being limited.

This CDR3 spans 13 amino acids. CDR1 is SGHVS and CDR2 is FNYEAQ in the germline V gene. The data were produced by immunoSEQ multiplex PCR, yet TCRdb's version contains in-frame clones alone and is incomplete. Seen in this sample are some 50,000 clones; the ten most common clones hold 0.98%. Remarks on this clone: The CDR3 end is not reached by the read, which stops 3 residues before it; the germline J gene fills it in.

The J gene is TRBJ2-2, the V gene TRBV7-6; D is possibly TRBD1 (7 bases). The material sequenced was blood buffy coat. The receptor comes from a woman aged 18 to 75 with a cervical HPV16 infection that either progressed to CIN3+ or cleared (not recorded which). This chain's CDR3 is CASSSGGQNELFF. The sequenced part of the CDR3 DNA is TGTGCCAGCAGCTCCGGGGGACAGAATGAG. The variable domain in full, completed from reference TRBV7-6 and TRBJ2-2, reads GAGVSQSPRYKVTKRGQDVALRCDPISGHVSLYWYRQALGQGPEFLTYFNYEAQQDKSGLPNDRFSAERPEGSISTLTIQRTEQRDSAMYRCASSSGGQNELFFGEGSRLTVL.